This entry is about one T cell receptor beta chain. Generated by immunoSEQ multiplex PCR, the TCRdb table keeps only in-frame clones and is missing some. The sample lists about 2.4 million clones; approximately 94% were seen once. Each sample came from a Caucasian adult donor living in Nashville, Tennessee. The authors divided CD4+ cells into CD45RA+ naive and CD45RA-negative memory subsets. The data stem from a study of shared clonotypes between healthy human individuals. Germline values: CDR1 MNHNS, CDR2 SASEGT. With 3 bases removed from V and 2 bases from J, the gap between germline ends came to 7 bases. The CDR3 is 13 amino acids.

This TCR derives from a man aged 18 to 30 in good health. The chain recombines TRBV6-1 with TRBJ1-2, with D perhaps TRBD1 (5 bases). Sequencing used naive CD4+ T cells sorted from blood. Sample subset: CD45RA+ positively selected. In DNA, the CDR3 is TGTGCCAGCAGTGATAGGGGAAACTATGGCTACACCTTC. Its protein is CASSDRGNYGYTF.